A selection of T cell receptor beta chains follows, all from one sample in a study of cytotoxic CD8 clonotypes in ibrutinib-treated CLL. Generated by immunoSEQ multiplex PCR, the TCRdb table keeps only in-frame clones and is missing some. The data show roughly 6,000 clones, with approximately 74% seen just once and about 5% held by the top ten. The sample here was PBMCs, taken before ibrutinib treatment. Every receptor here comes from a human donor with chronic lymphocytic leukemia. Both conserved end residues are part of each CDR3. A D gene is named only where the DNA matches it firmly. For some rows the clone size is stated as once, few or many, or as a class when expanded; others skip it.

CASSVDRDDEQFF	TGTGCCAGCAGCGTGGACAGGGACGATGAGCAGTTCTTC	13	TRBD1	TRBV2	TRBJ2-1	few
CASSDSARVEAFF	TGCGCCAGCAGTGACAGCGCCCGCGTGGAAGCTTTCTTT	13	NA	TRBV10-1	TRBJ1-1	NA
CASSLSGTGGYNEQFF	TGTGCCAGCAGCTTGAGCGGGACAGGGGGTTACAATGAGCAGTTCTTC	16	TRBD1	TRBV5-4	TRBJ2-1	few
CSVGQVAIGDTGELFF	TGCAGCGTAGGACAGGTCGCAATTGGGGACACCGGGGAGCTGTTTTTT	16	TRBD1	TRBV29-1	TRBJ2-2	NA
CASSVGDRLSYEQYF	TGTGCCAGCAGCGTAGGGGATCGACTTTCCTACGAGCAGTACTTC	15	NA	TRBV9	TRBJ2-7	NA
CASSRTGTTYGYTF	TGTGCCAGCTCCAGGACAGGGACCACATATGGCTACACCTTC	14	TRBD1	TRBV18	TRBJ1-2	NA
CSGQGTYEQYF	TGCAGTGGACAGGGAACCTACGAGCAGTACTTC	11	TRBD1	TRBV20-1	TRBJ2-7	NA
CASTLWGAVNTEAFF	TGTGCCAGTACCCTCTGGGGGGCTGTGAACACTGAAGCTTTCTTT	15	NA	TRBV19	TRBJ1-1	NA
CASSPDRVPGELFF	TGTGCCAGCAGCCCTGACAGGGTTCCCGGGGAGCTGTTTTTT	14	TRBD1	TRBV27	TRBJ2-2	NA
CASSWGGNTEAFF	TGTGCCAGCAGTTGGGGGGGGAACACTGAAGCTTTCTTT	13	NA	TRBV27	TRBJ1-1	NA
CASDSTGRGYGYTF	TGTGCCAGCGATTCGACAGGACGTGGCTATGGCTACACCTTC	14	NA	TRBV6-1	TRBJ1-2	NA
CASLPDVRATEAFF	TGTGCCAGCTTACCCGATGTCAGGGCCACTGAAGCTTTCTTT	14	NA	TRBV18	TRBJ1-1	NA
CASSSGPGNTGELFF	TGTGCCAGCAGTTCAGGCCCGGGGAACACCGGGGAGCTGTTTTTT	15	NA	TRBV6-6	TRBJ2-2	NA
CASSLGAAGTGELFF	TGTGCTAGCAGCTTAGGGGCGGCAGGCACCGGGGAGCTGTTTTTT	15	NA	TRBV7-7	TRBJ2-2	NA
CASSSFYEGGAGKETQYF	TGTGCCAGCAGCTCCTTTTATGAAGGGGGCGCAGGGAAAGAGACCCAGTACTTC	18	TRBD1	TRBV11-3	TRBJ2-5	NA
CASSRTGQSTDTQYF	TGTGCCAGTAGTCGCACGGGACAGAGCACAGATACGCAGTATTTT	15	TRBD1	TRBV19	TRBJ2-3	NA
CASRPGQGIGEQYF	TGCGCCAGCAGGCCGGGACAGGGGATAGGCGAGCAGTACTTC	14	TRBD1	TRBV5-1	TRBJ2-7	NA
CASSPDSLNQPQHF	TGCGCCAGCAGCCCGGACAGTCTCAATCAGCCCCAGCATTTT	14	NA	TRBV5-1	TRBJ1-5	NA
CASSDDISGQGLGYGYTF	TGTGCCAGCAGCGATGACATCTCGGGACAGGGGCTCGGATATGGCTACACCTTC	18	TRBD1	TRBV9	TRBJ1-2	once
CASSLEGQEDNSPLHF	TGTGCCAGCAGCTTAGAGGGACAGGAGGATAATTCACCCCTCCACTTT	16	TRBD1	TRBV11-2	TRBJ1-6	NA
CAWSVITLYGYTF	TGTGCCTGGAGTGTAATCACCCTCTATGGCTACACCTTC	13	NA	TRBV30	TRBJ1-2	NA
CASSPHSRGYTF	TGTGCCAGCAGCCCCCATAGTCGGGGCTACACCTTC	12	NA	TRBV9	TRBJ1-2	NA
CASSPGQGHEKLFF	TGTGCCAGCAGTCCGGGACAGGGACATGAAAAACTGTTTTTT	14	TRBD1	TRBV6-5	TRBJ1-4	NA
CASHGQSVETQYF	TGTGCCAGCCACGGACAGAGCGTAGAGACCCAGTACTTC	13	NA	TRBV11-2	TRBJ2-5	NA
CATSRGPRPEVMNTEAFF	TGTGCCACCAGCAGAGGACCCAGGCCCGAAGTAATGAACACTGAAGCTTTCTTT	18	NA	TRBV15	TRBJ1-1	NA
CASSLQGVDSPLHF	TGCGCCAGCAGCTTGCAGGGCGTAGATTCACCCCTCCACTTT	14	NA	TRBV5-1	TRBJ1-6	NA
CATGTLNTGELFF	TGTGCCACCGGGACATTGAACACCGGGGAGCTGTTTTTT	13	NA	TRBV28	TRBJ2-2	NA
CASSLGETRNTEAFF	TGTGCCAGCAGCTTGGGAGAGACACGGAACACTGAAGCTTTCTTT	15	NA	TRBV5-6	TRBJ1-1	NA
CAIRQGINTGELFF	TGTGCCATCAGACAGGGGATCAACACCGGGGAGCTGTTTTTT	14	TRBD1	TRBV10-3	TRBJ2-2	few
CAWSVRASRGHEQFF	TGTGCCTGGAGTGTACGTGCTAGCAGGGGTCATGAGCAGTTCTTC	15	NA	TRBV30	TRBJ2-1	NA
CASSLLGTGGNTEAFF	TGTGCCAGCAGCTTGTTAGGGACAGGGGGGAACACTGAAGCTTTCTTT	16	TRBD1	TRBV5-6	TRBJ1-1	NA
CASSGLVMYNEQFF	TGTGCTAGTTCCGGGCTAGTAATGTACAATGAGCAGTTCTTC	14	NA	TRBV12-5	TRBJ2-1	NA
CASGLGGAGQETQYF	TGTGCTAGTGGTCTGGGCGGGGCCGGGCAAGAGACCCAGTACTTC	15	NA	TRBV12-5	TRBJ2-5	NA
CASIQGYEQYF	TGTGCCAGTATCCAAGGGTACGAGCAGTACTTC	11	NA	TRBV19	TRBJ2-7	NA
CASSLRVGAYNEQFF	TGTGCCAGCAGCTTAAGAGTCGGGGCCTACAATGAGCAGTTCTTC	15	NA	TRBV7-6	TRBJ2-1	NA
CASSPGGGSQPQHF	TGTGCCAGCAGCCCAGGGGGCGGAAGTCAGCCCCAGCATTTT	14	TRBD1	TRBV28	TRBJ1-5	NA
CASSVGPSNFYEQYF	TGTGCCAGCAGCGTAGGGCCTAGTAACTTCTACGAGCAGTACTTC	15	NA	TRBV9	TRBJ2-7	once
CASSFSGSWVDTQYF	TGTGCCAGCAGCTTTAGCGGGAGCTGGGTAGATACGCAGTATTTT	15	TRBD2	TRBV9	TRBJ2-3	NA
CASSRGFWREHQETQYF	TGTGCCAGCAGCCGGGGGTTCTGGCGGGAGCACCAAGAGACCCAGTACTTC	17	TRBD2	TRBV7-2	TRBJ2-5	NA
CASSPTGLYEQYF	TGTGCCAGCAGTCCCACAGGGCTCTACGAGCAGTACTTC	13	NA	TRBV27	TRBJ2-7	NA
CASKSGTANEQFF	TGTGCCAGTAAGTCGGGAACGGCGAATGAGCAGTTCTTC	13	NA	TRBV19	TRBJ2-1	NA
CASSLALAASYEQYF	TGCGCCAGCAGCTTGGCACTAGCGGCCTCCTACGAGCAGTACTTC	15	TRBD2	TRBV5-1	TRBJ2-7	once
CASSLYAYEQFF	TGTGCCAGCAGTTTATACGCCTATGAGCAGTTCTTC	12	NA	TRBV28	TRBJ2-1	NA
CASTLAGDYNEQFF	TGCGCCAGCACCCTAGCGGGAGATTACAATGAGCAGTTCTTC	14	TRBD2	TRBV10-2	TRBJ2-1	NA
CASSEEALQPQHF	TGTGCCAGCAGTGAGGAGGCCCTCCAGCCCCAGCATTTT	13	NA	TRBV2	TRBJ1-5	few
CASSVGQGGEKLFF	TGTGCCAGCAGCGTTGGACAGGGAGGTGAAAAACTGTTTTTT	14	TRBD1	TRBV9	TRBJ1-4	NA
CASSLRLAGVGETQYF	TGTGCCAGCAGCTTAAGGCTAGCGGGAGTTGGGGAGACCCAGTACTTC	16	TRBD2	TRBV11-3	TRBJ2-5	NA
CASSFTGREDTEAFF	TGTGCCAGCAGCTTTACGGGTAGAGAAGACACTGAAGCTTTCTTT	15	NA	TRBV5-6	TRBJ1-1	NA
CASSAPGTGGRNTEAFF	TGTGCCAGCAGCGCCCCCGGGACAGGGGGCCGGAACACTGAAGCTTTCTTT	17	TRBD1	TRBV7-8	TRBJ1-1	NA
CASSSLSGTGYEQFF	TGTGCCAGCAGCTCCCTTAGTGGGACAGGGTATGAGCAGTTCTTC	15	TRBD1	TRBV7-9	TRBJ2-1	once
CASSEGGPGDTQYF	TGTGCCAGCAGTGAAGGCGGGCCCGGGGATACGCAGTATTTT	14	NA	TRBV6-4	TRBJ2-3	NA
CASSSGRAYEQYF	TGTGCCAGCAGCTCTGGTCGGGCCTACGAGCAGTACTTC	13	NA	TRBV7-9	TRBJ2-7	NA
CASSFGLDDYNEQFF	TGTGCCAGCAGCTTCGGGCTAGATGACTACAATGAGCAGTTCTTC	15	NA	TRBV7-6	TRBJ2-1	NA
CAWVEGAEQYF	TGTGCCTGGGTAGAAGGAGCCGAGCAGTACTTC	11	NA	TRBV30	TRBJ2-7	few
CASSPGLEMNEQFF	TGTGCCAGCTCACCAGGGCTGGAAATGAATGAGCAGTTCTTC	14	NA	TRBV18	TRBJ2-1	NA
CASSADRGGNDGYTF	TGTGCCAGTAGTGCCGACAGGGGTGGAAATGATGGCTACACCTTC	15	TRBD1	TRBV19	TRBJ1-2	NA
CASNYILDREDQPQHF	TGTGCCAGCAATTATATACTTGACAGGGAAGACCAGCCCCAGCATTTT	16	TRBD1	TRBV19	TRBJ1-5	NA
CASSYGQSSYEQYF	TGTGCCAGCAGTTACGGACAGAGCTCCTACGAGCAGTACTTC	14	NA	TRBV27	TRBJ2-7	few
CASSQEGTSGEEQFF	TGCGCCAGCAGCCAAGAAGGAACTAGCGGGGAAGAGCAGTTCTTC	15	TRBD2	TRBV4-3	TRBJ2-1	NA